This TCR beta chain was profiled in a study of graft-versus-host responses after intestinal transplantation. On the study more broadly: Every recipient had anti-thymocyte globulin induction and two to three years of tacrolimus plus steroids.

Libraries were prepared by immunoSEQ multiplex PCR; TCRdb keeps only in-frame clonotypes and omits some of them. The data contain 98,000 or so clones, 86% of them seen just once; the ten biggest clones take up approximately 1.4%. Overall study results and limits: Recipient marrow contained GvH clones, some of which appeared first in ileum or blood. HvG clone declines early post-transplant were associated with peak circulating GvH levels.

With respect to this clone: Its cognate antigen is unknown.

V dropped 3 bases and J dropped 4; count of bases not matched to a gene: 7. Per germline, CDR1 MDHEN and CDR2 SYDVKM. CDR3 length: 15 residues. Sequenced here: PBMCs, sampled 255 days after intestinal transplant. This TCR was recovered from a human patient who received an intestinal transplant, so some T cells may come from the graft donor. This sequence joins TRBV28 and TRBJ2-7, with 9 bases matching TRBD1. CDR3 sequence: CASSFGTGLVYEQYF. The DNA of the CDR3 is TGTGCCAGCAGTTTTGGGACAGGGTTGGTGTACGAGCAGTACTTC.